What follows are 5 T cell receptor beta chains derived from one specimen sequenced in a study of neurological immune-mediated disorders. Each CDR3 protein gets one entry after TCRdb re-called the 5' RACE reads with MiXCR. The sample lists some 61,000 distinct CDR3 sequences; 3.9% were seen once. The sample taken for sequencing was PBMCs. The receptors stem from a man under 40 with multiple sclerosis.

In this sample, this clonotype turned up many times. V gene TRBV25-1 combines with J gene TRBJ2-7; 8 nucleotides align to TRBD1. The CDR3 extends over 14 amino acids. Unmatched junction bases numbered 7, after V lost 2 bases and J lost 7 bases. Per germline, CDR1 MGHDK and CDR2 SYGVNS. The CDR3 DNA reads TGTGCCAGCAGTGAAGTCAGGGGGCCACAAGAGCAGTACTTC. Its translation: CASSEVRGPQEQYF.

In this sample, this clonotype turned up many times. This sequence joins TRBV5-1 and TRBJ2-5; TRBD2 is a possible D gene (5 bases). The ends were cut back, 6 bases at V and 5 bases at J, with 17 bases in the middle. The V gene's germline CDR1 is SGHRS and CDR2 YFSETQ. The CDR3 has 14 residues. This CDR3 reads CASKGSSYGETQYF. The CDR3 region has the DNA TGCGCCAGCAAAGGGAGTAGTTATGGTGAGACCCAGTACTTC.

This clonotype was recorded many times. This chain connects TRBV20-1 to TRBJ2-3; 8 bases map to TRBD2. Looked up from germline, CDR1 is DFQATT and CDR2 is SNEGSKA (reference sequence). The ends lost 5 bases at V and 3 bases at J; junction bases unmatched: 10. The CDR3 length is 15 residues. The CDR3 loop is CSARRVGGGTDTQYF. The CDR3 region has the DNA TGCAGTGCTCGGCGTGTGGGCGGGGGGACAGATACGCAGTATTTT.

The sample holds many counts of this clonotype. The chain has TRBV12-3 or TRBV12-4 and TRBJ2-7; TRBD1 matches 7 bases. CDR3 length: 13 amino acids. J gave up 3 bases and V 7 bases, and 6 bases lay outside the gene matches. The CDR3 nucleotides read TGTGCCAGCACTCGGGACAGCTTCTACGAGCAGTACTTC. As protein: CASTRDSFYEQYF.

The genes are TRBV4-3 and TRBJ1-1; D is undetermined. The germline CDR1 and CDR2 sequences are LGHNA and YSLEER. The length of the CDR3 is 15 residues. V lost 1 base, J lost 4 bases, and 13 bases lay in between. CDR3 in amino acids: CASSQVATTATEAFF. The CDR3 bases are TGCGCCAGCAGCCAAGTAGCTACCACGGCCACTGAAGCTTTCTTT.